One sample yielded the 3 T cell receptor beta chains listed below, sequenced in a study of blood T cell repertoires in COVID-19. Data came from immunoSEQ multiplex PCR; TCRdb stores just in-frame clones and leaves some out. The sample includes 250,000 to 350,000 clones, 85% to 90% seen only once; the top ten take under 3%. The specimen was PBMCs or T cells enriched from blood (not recorded which). Receptors originate from a woman in her late teens or twenties who had recovered from COVID-19.

V usage is TRBV12-3 or TRBV12-4 and J usage is TRBJ1-4, with a possible D match to TRBD1 (6 bases). The CDR3 length is 13 residues. Trimming removed 4 bases at V and 8 bases at J, with 11 bases between. CDR3 sequence: CASSSGDREKLFF. The CDR3 coding sequence is TGTGCCAGCAGTTCGGGCGACAGGGAAAAACTGTTTTTT.

V gene TRBV4-1 combines with J gene TRBJ2-2, with TRBD2 matching over 9 bases. CDR1 is MGHRA, CDR2 YSYEKL, per germline. The ends lost 4 bases at V and 2 bases at J; junction bases unmatched: 5. This CDR3 is built from 16 residues. CDR3 region: CASSRRLADNTGELFF. DNA of the CDR3: TGCGCCAGCAGCCGGAGACTAGCGGACAACACCGGGGAGCTGTTTTTT.

This chain connects TRBV15 to TRBJ2-3; TRBD2 agrees at 10 bases. The V and J ends lost 1 base and 2 bases, in that order; junction bases with no gene match: 3. Germline values: CDR1 LNHNV, CDR2 YYDKDF (reference sequence). The CDR3 has 16 amino acids. Here the CDR3 DNA reads TGTGCCACCAGCAGAGGGACTAGCGGAGCCACAGATACGCAGTATTTT. Protein product: CATSRGTSGATDTQYF. Filled out from reference TRBV15 and TRBJ2-3, the complete variable domain reads DAMVIQNPRYQVTQFGKPVTLSCSQTLNHNVMYWYQQKSSQAPKLLFHYYDKDFNNEADTPDNFQSRRPNTSFCFLDIRSPGLGDTAMYLCATSRGTSGATDTQYFGPGTRLTVL.